This T cell receptor beta chain emerged from a study of cytomegalovirus exposure and HLA in healthy donors. As for the study in general: The roughly 120 validation repertoires, a later analysis reported, used the same platform as the approximately 700 first-cohort repertoires.

Germline CDR1 reads KGHSH; CDR2 reads LQKENI. After removal of 0 bases from V and 3 bases from J, the junction contained 7 bases not matched to a gene. This CDR3 has 16 amino acids. Libraries were prepared by immunoSEQ multiplex PCR; TCRdb keeps only in-frame clonotypes and omits some of them. The sample includes 250,000 to 350,000 clones, roughly 88% of them seen just once. Specimen: PBMCs. This chain connects TRBV18 to TRBJ2-7, with 8 bases fitting TRBD2. This sequence originates from a woman aged 18-35 years in good health and CMV-seronegative. The DNA of the CDR3 is TGTGCCAGCTCACCACCAGATGGCGGGAGGAGCTACGAGCAGTACTTC. It codes for CASSPPDGGRSYEQYF.